What follows is one T cell receptor beta chain and its context. The data belong to a study of blood T cell repertoires in COVID-19. Study information: The study drew acute and convalescent COVID-19 samples from the United States, Italy and Spain. PBMCs, B-cell-depleted T cells, or T cells were the source of the cDNA or gDNA that made up the material.

Source study methods: It was from reference gene primer amplification that nucleated cell counts were estimated. Repertoires were generated with immunoSEQ multiplex PCR, while TCRdb's copy carries only in-frame clones and drops some. V and J calls and clone size are as listed in that table; D and trimming were resolved from the DNA. The table shows 70,000 to 80,000 clones, with about 90% occurring only once. The CDR3 is 14 amino acids. Germline CDR1 ENHRY, CDR2 SYGVKD. With 6 bases removed from V and 0 bases from J, the gap between germline ends came to 9 bases. The V gene is TRBV10-3, the J gene TRBJ1-5, with D possibly matching TRBD1 (5 bases). This TCR was sampled from a human donor in a cohort sampled during active COVID-19. Sequencing used peripheral blood. The CDR3 sequence is CAISDSISNQPQHF. In DNA form, the CDR3 reads TGTGCCATCAGCGACAGTATTAGCAATCAGCCCCAGCATTTT.